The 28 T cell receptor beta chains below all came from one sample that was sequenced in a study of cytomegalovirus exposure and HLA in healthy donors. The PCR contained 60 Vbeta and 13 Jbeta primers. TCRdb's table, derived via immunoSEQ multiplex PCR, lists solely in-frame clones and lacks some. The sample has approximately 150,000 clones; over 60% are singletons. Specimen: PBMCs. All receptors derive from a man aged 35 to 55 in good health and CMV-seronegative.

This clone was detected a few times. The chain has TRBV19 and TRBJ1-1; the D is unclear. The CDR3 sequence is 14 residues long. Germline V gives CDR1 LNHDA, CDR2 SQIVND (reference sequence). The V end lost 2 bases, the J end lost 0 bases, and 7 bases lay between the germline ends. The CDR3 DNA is TGTGCCAGTAGTATACGACACCTGAACACTGAAGCTTTCTTT. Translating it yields CASSIRHLNTEAFF.

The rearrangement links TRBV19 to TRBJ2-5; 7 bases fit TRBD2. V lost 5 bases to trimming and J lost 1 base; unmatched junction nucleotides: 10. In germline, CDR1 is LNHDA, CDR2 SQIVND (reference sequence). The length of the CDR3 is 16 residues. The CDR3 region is CASSPRSGVTQETQYF. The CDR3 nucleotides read TGTGCCAGTAGTCCCCGAAGCGGGGTGACCCAAGAGACCCAGTACTTC.

The CDR3 reads CASSLETGVDTGELFF. Here the CDR3 DNA reads TGTGCCAGCAGCTTAGAGACAGGGGTGGACACCGGGGAGCTGTTTTTT. The chain joins TRBV7-6 to TRBJ2-2; TRBD1 matches 8 bases. The germline CDR1 and CDR2 sequences are SGHVS and FNYEAQ. Trimming at V came to 1 base and at J to 3 bases, leaving 4 bases not matched to a gene. The CDR3 consists of 16 residues.

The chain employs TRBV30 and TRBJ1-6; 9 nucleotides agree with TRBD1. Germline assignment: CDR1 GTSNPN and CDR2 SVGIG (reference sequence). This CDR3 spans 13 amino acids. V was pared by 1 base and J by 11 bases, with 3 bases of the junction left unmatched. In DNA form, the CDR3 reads TGTGCCTGGAGTGGACAGGGGGGAACACCCCTCCACTTT. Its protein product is CAWSGQGGTPLHF.

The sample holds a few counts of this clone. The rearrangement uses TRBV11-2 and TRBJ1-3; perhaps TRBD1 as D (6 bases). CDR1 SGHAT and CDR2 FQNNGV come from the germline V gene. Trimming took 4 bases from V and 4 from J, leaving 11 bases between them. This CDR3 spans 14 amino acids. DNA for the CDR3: TGTGCCAGCAGCTCCCCCAGGGGCGGAAACACCATATATTTT. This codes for CASSSPRGGNTIYF.

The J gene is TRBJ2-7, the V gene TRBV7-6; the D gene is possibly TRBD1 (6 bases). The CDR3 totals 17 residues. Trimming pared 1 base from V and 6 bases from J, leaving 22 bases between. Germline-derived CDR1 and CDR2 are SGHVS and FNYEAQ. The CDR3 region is CASSLVRGSGVGGEQYF. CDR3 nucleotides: TGTGCCAGCAGCTTAGTGAGGGGATCAGGGGTCGGAGGCGAGCAGTACTTC.

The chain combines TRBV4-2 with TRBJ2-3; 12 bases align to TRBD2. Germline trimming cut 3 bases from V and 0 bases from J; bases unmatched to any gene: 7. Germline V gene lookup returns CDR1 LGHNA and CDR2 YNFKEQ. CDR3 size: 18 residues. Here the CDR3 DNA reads TGTGCCAGCAGCCATGAGCTAGCGGGAGGGCCTAGCACAGATACGCAGTATTTT. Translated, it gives CASSHELAGGPSTDTQYF.

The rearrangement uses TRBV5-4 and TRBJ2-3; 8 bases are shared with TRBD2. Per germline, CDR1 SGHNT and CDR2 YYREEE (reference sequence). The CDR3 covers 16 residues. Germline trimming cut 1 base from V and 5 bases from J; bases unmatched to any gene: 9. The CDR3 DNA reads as TGTGCCAGCAGCTTGAATCGGGGGGGTGATAAAGATACGCAGTATTTT. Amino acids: CASSLNRGGDKDTQYF.

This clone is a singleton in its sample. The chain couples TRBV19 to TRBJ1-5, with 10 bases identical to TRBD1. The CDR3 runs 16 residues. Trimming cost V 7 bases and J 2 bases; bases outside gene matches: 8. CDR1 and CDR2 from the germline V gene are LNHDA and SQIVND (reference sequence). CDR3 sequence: CASIPTGGSGNQPQHF. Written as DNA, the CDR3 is TGTGCCAGTATCCCGACAGGGGGCTCAGGCAATCAGCCCCAGCATTTT.

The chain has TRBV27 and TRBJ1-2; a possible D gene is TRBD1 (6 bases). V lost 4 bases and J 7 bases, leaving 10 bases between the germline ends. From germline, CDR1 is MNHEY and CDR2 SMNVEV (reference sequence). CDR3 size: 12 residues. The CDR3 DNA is TGTGCCAGCAGTTCTGGGGGCCGTGGCTACACCTTC. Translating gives CASSSGGRGYTF.

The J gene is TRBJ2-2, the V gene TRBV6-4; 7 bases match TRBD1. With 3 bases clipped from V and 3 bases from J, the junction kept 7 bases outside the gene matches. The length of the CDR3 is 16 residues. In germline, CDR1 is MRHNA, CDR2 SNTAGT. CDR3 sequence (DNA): TGTGCCAGCAGTGAGGAAGGGGGCTTTTACACCGGGGAGCTGTTTTTT. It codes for CASSEEGGFYTGELFF.

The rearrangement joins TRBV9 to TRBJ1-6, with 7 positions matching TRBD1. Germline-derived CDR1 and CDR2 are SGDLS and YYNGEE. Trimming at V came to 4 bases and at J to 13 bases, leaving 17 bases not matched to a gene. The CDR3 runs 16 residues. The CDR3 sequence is CASSPQAGDRAFPLHF. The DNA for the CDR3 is TGTGCCAGCAGCCCCCAGGCAGGAGACAGGGCTTTCCCCCTCCACTTT.

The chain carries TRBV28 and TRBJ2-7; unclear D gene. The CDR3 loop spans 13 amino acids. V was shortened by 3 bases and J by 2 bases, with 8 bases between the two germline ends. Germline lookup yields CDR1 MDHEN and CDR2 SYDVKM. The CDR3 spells CASSLELAYEQYF. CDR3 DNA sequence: TGTGCCAGCAGTTTGGAGCTAGCCTACGAGCAGTACTTC.

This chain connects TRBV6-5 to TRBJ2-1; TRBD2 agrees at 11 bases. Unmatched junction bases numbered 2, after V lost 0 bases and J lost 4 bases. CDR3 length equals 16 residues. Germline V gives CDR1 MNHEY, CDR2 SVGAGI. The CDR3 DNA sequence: TGTGCCAGCAGTTACTCGACTAGCGGGATTTACAATGAGCAGTTCTTC. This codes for CASSYSTSGIYNEQFF.

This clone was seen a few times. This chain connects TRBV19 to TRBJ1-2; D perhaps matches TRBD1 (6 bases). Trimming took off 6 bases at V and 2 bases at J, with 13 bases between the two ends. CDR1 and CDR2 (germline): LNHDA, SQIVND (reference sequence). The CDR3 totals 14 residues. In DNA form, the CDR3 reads TGTGCCAGTAGCCCCTTCGGACAGAACTATGGCTACACCTTC. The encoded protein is CASSPFGQNYGYTF.

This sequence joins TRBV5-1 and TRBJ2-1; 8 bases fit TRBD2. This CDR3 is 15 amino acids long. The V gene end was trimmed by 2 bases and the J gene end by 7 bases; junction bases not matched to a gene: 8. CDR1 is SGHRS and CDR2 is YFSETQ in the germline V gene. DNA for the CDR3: TGCGCCAGCAGCTTTTCGGCGGGAGGAAGTAATGAGCAGTTCTTC. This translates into CASSFSAGGSNEQFF.

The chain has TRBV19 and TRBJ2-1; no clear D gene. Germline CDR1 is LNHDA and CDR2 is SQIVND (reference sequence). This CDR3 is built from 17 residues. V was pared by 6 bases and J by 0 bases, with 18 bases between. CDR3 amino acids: CASSQAPYKSSYNEQFF. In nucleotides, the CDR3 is TGTGCCAGTAGCCAGGCCCCATACAAGAGCTCCTACAATGAGCAGTTCTTC.

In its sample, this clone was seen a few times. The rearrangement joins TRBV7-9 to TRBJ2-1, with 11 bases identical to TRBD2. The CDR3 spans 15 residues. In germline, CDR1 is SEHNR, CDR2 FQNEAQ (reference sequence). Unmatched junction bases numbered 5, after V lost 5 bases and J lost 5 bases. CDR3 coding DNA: TGTGCCAGCAGCCTTAGCGGGGGGGAAGACAATGAGCAGTTCTTC. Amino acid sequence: CASSLSGGEDNEQFF.

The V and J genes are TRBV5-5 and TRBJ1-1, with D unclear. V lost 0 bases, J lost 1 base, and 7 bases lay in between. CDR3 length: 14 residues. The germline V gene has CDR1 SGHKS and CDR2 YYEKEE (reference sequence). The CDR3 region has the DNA TGTGCCAGCAGCTTGGAGACTGGGAACACTGAAGCTTTCTTT. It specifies CASSLETGNTEAFF.

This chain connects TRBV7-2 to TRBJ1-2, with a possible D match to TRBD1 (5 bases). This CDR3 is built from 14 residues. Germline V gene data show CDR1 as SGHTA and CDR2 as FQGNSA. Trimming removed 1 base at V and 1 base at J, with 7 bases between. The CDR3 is CASSLGGLNYGYTF. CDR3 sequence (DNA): TGTGCCAGCAGCTTAGGGGGACTTAACTATGGCTACACCTTC.

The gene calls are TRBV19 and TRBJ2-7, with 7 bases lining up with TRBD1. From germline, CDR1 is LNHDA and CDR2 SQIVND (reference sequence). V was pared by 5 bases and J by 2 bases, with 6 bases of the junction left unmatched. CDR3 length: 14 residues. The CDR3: CASSLATGTYEQYF. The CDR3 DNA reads TGTGCCAGTAGTTTAGCGACAGGGACCTACGAGCAGTACTTC.

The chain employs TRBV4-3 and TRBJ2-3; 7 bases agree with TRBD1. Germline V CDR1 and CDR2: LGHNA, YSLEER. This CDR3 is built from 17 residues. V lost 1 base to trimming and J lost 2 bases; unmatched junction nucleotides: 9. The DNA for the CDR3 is TGCGCCAGCAGCCAAGCCCTAGGACAGGAGACCACAGATACGCAGTATTTT. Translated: CASSQALGQETTDTQYF.

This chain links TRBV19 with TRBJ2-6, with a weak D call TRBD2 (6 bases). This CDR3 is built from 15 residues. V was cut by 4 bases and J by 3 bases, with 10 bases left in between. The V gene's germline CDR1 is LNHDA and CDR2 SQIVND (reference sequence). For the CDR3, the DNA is TGTGCCAGTAGTAGAGTGGAGGGTGGGGCCAACGTCCTGACTTTC. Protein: CASSRVEGGANVLTF.

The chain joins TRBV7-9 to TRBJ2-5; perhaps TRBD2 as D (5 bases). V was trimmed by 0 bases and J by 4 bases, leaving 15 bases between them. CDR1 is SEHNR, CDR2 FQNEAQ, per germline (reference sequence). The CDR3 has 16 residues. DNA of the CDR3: TGTGCCAGCAGCTTAGCGACGGCCCCGGCGGGAGAGACCCAGTACTTC. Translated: CASSLATAPAGETQYF.

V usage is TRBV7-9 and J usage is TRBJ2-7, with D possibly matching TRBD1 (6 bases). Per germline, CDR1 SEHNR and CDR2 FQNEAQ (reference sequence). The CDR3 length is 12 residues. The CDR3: CSTGDTSYEQYF. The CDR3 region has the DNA TGTTCCACCGGGGACACCTCCTACGAGCAGTACTTC.

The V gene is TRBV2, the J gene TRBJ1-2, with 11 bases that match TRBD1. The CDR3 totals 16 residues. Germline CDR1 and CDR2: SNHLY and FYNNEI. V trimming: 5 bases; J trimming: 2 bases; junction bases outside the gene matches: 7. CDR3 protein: CASSFSGTGGNYGYTF. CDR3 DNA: TGTGCCAGCAGTTTCTCCGGGACAGGGGGAAACTATGGCTACACCTTC.

The CDR3 coding sequence is TGCGCCAGCAGCCAAGAACGGACAGGGCAAGAGACCCAGTACTTC. It is translated as CASSQERTGQETQYF. The chain is built from TRBV4-1 and TRBJ2-5; 8 bases map to TRBD1. The CDR3 spans 15 residues. Germline CDR1 is MGHRA and CDR2 is YSYEKL. The V and J ends lost 0 bases and 2 bases, in that order; junction bases with no gene match: 2.

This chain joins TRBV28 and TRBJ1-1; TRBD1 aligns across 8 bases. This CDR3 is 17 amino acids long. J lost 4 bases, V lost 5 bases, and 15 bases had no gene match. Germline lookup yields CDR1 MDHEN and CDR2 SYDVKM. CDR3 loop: CASSPPAPLQGVTEAFF. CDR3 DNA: TGTGCCAGCAGTCCCCCCGCGCCTTTACAGGGGGTCACTGAAGCTTTCTTT.